This T cell receptor beta chain is from a study of chronic HIV infection and antiretroviral therapy (dated by TCRdb to about 2015). Receptor amplification or capture employed 5' RACE. TCRdb shows the sequencer as Illumina MiSeq. TCRdb reran the public reads through fastp at Q25 and MiXCR, keeping productive beta chains. One record per CDR3 amino acid sequence lists the most common genes and DNA. The sample table records some 46,000 distinct CDR3 sequences; 15% to 20% of these occur just once. The ten largest clones represent under 3.5% of the sample. This clonotype was recorded a few times. This clone's antigen is unknown. No much larger clone is present one base from it, and per-base qualities are unavailable. Trimming at the junction amounts to 3 bases on V and 10 bases on J, and the germline ends lie 6 bases apart. Its CDR3 holds 9 amino acids, cysteine through phenylalanine. Only the CDR3 part of the read is kept: 27 bases, read in frame from the first base. The germline V gene sets CDR1 to SQVTM and CDR2 to ANQGSEA.

The rearranged segments are TRBV29-1 and TRBJ1-2, with no reliable assignment of the D segment. Sequencing was done on a sample of peripheral blood. The clonotype comes from an adult who had HIV and had not received antiretroviral therapy, or was an uninfected healthy control (not recorded which). The CDR3 here reads CSVEGHYTF. Read as DNA, the sequence is TGCAGCGTTGAGGGCCACTACACCTTC.